What follows is one T cell receptor beta chain and its context. Clones were read by immunoSEQ multiplex PCR, and TCRdb kept only the in-frame ones, dropping some. Of fewer than 65,000 clones listed, about 90% were seen once; the top ten hold about 7.3%. V lost 7 bases, J lost 2 bases, and 4 bases stayed unmatched. The CDR3 totals 14 residues. Germline values: CDR1 WSHSY, CDR2 SAAADI. The data stem from a study of blood T cell repertoires in COVID-19. Study in general: Spain, Italy and the United States supplied samples that represented acute and convalescent COVID-19. T cells, B-cell-depleted T cells, or PBMCs provided the cDNA or gDNA that served as material.

Sequenced: peripheral blood. V usage is TRBV10-2 and J usage is TRBJ2-3, with 9 bases that match TRBD2. The sequence was collected from an older woman with active or convalescent COVID-19. The chain's CDR3 is CASTSSGATDTQYF. The CDR3 DNA reads as TGCGCCAGCACATCTAGCGGGGCCACAGATACGCAGTATTTT.